Listed below are T cell receptor beta chains from one sample, sequenced in a study of blood T cells in healthy people across ages. MiXCR was run by TCRdb on the 5' RACE reads, yielding one entry per CDR3 protein. The sample holds hundreds of thousands of distinct CDR3 sequences, 35% to 45% seen once. Sequenced material: blood. The receptors were gathered from a woman in her sixties in good health. Both conserved end residues are part of each CDR3. D genes are given only for firm matches. Only part of the rows carry a size: once, few, many, or a class if the clone is expanded.

v_gene	abundance	j_gene	d_gene	CDR3nt	CDR3aa
TRBV9	-	TRBJ2-7	TRBD1	TGTGCCAGCAGCCCCGCAGAGGGACAGTACTACGAGCAGTACTTC	CASSPAEGQYYEQYF
TRBV7-2	-	TRBJ2-3	TRBD2	TGTGCCAGCAGCTTCCAGCGGGAGACAGATACGCAGTATTTT	CASSFQRETDTQYF
TRBV24-1	few	TRBJ2-1	TRBD2	TGTGCCACCAGTAGGTTCGAGCTAGCGGGCCCTGGAGAGCAGTTCTTC	CATSRFELAGPGEQFF
TRBV9	few	TRBJ1-1	-	TGTGCCAGCAGCTTTTCTCCACAGAACACTGAAGCTTTCTTT	CASSFSPQNTEAFF
TRBV20-1	-	TRBJ2-4	TRBD1	TGCAGTGCTCTCCCCGGGACAGGGGGAAGTTGGGAGCAGTACTTC	CSALPGTGGSWEQYF
TRBV10-3	few	TRBJ2-7	TRBD1	TGTGCCATCAGTCAGGGGGCCCACGAGCAGTACTTC	CAISQGAHEQYF
TRBV30	few	TRBJ2-1	-	TGTGCCTGGAGTCGGGACGTTGTTATCGATGAGCAGTTCTTC	CAWSRDVVIDEQFF
TRBV27	-	TRBJ2-1	-	TGTGCCAGCAGTCCCGGACACTCGGAGTACAATGAGCAGTTCTTC	CASSPGHSEYNEQFF
TRBV6-2/TRBV6-3	-	TRBJ2-2	-	TGTGCCAGCAGCCGGCCCGAGAACACCGGGGAGCTGTTTTTT	CASSRPENTGELFF
TRBV7-2	few	TRBJ2-7	TRBD2	TGTGCCAGCAGCTTAGTTGGACTAGCGGGGGGGTACGAGCAGTACTTC	CASSLVGLAGGYEQYF